Listed below are T cell receptor beta chains from one sample, sequenced in a study of OX40 agonist ivuxolimab in advanced cancers. The method was immunoSEQ multiplex PCR; TCRdb's version includes in-frame clones alone and lacks a portion of them. The profile shows 40,000 to 55,000 clones, approximately 95% of them singletons. Sequencing used CD4+ or CD8+ T cells sorted from blood, obtained in a trial of the OX40 agonist ivuxolimab. Receptor source: an adult with an advanced solid tumor such as melanoma, head and neck, liver or kidney cancer. Both conserved end residues are part of each CDR3. The D gene is left open where the match is weak. Size values are once, few and many counts, or a class for expanded clones, and some rows have none.

D gene	V gene	J gene	clone size	CDR3 protein	CDR3 DNA
TRBD2	TRBV19	TRBJ2-7	.	CASSMPTSGKGYEQYF	TGTGCCAGTAGTATGCCAACTAGCGGGAAAGGGTACGAGCAGTACTTC
TRBD2	TRBV13	TRBJ2-7	.	CASSTSGLSSYEQYF	TGTGCCAGCAGCACTAGCGGTCTAAGCTCCTACGAGCAGTACTTC
.	TRBV9	TRBJ2-7	.	CASSVGVLPSYEQYF	TGTGCCAGCAGCGTAGGGGTACTTCCCTCCTACGAGCAGTACTTC
.	TRBV27	TRBJ2-7	.	CASSASSYEQYF	TGTGCCAGCAGTGCGAGCTCCTACGAGCAGTACTTC
.	TRBV7-6	TRBJ2-2	.	CASSLTRVAGELFF	TGTGCCAGCAGCTTAACTAGAGTTGCCGGGGAGCTGTTTTTT
.	TRBV5-5	TRBJ1-2	once	CASSFQEANYGYTF	TGTGCCAGCAGCTTCCAAGAAGCTAACTATGGCTACACCTTC
.	TRBV4-3	TRBJ2-7	.	CASSQEGLATYEQYF	TGCGCCAGCAGCCAAGAGGGCCTAGCGACCTACGAGCAGTACTTC
TRBD1	TRBV5-6	TRBJ2-7	.	CASSSGTVYEQYF	TGTGCCAGCAGCTCCGGGACAGTCTACGAGCAGTACTTC
.	TRBV15	TRBJ2-7	.	CATSSRTASYEQYF	TGTGCCACCAGCAGTCGGACAGCCTCCTACGAGCAGTACTTC
TRBD2	TRBV16	TRBJ2-7	.	CASSQSGGILDYEQYF	TGTGCCAGCAGCCAATCCGGGGGGATATTGGACTACGAGCAGTACTTC
.	TRBV4-2	TRBJ2-7	few	CASSPGVSGAYEQYF	TGTGCCAGCAGCCCCGGAGTCTCGGGAGCCTACGAGCAGTACTTC
TRBD2	TRBV6-1	TRBJ2-7	.	CASSEFGGAIYEQYF	TGTGCCAGCAGTGAATTCGGGGGGGCGATCTACGAGCAGTACTTC
.	TRBV4-1	TRBJ1-5	.	CASSLRATADSNQPQHF	TGCGCCAGCAGCTTAAGGGCGACAGCGGATAGCAATCAGCCCCAGCATTTT
TRBD1	TRBV27	TRBJ1-2	.	CASTSGGGYTF	TGTGCCAGCACCTCAGGGGGTGGCTACACCTTC
TRBD2	TRBV6-1	TRBJ2-1	.	CASSEAPGLAGLSHNEQFF	TGTGCCAGCAGTGAAGCGCCCGGCCTAGCGGGACTCTCACACAATGAGCAGTTCTTC
TRBD1	TRBV7-9	TRBJ2-7	.	CASSFGDSEQYF	TGTGCCAGCAGCTTTGGGGACAGCGAGCAGTACTTC
TRBD1	TRBV29-1	TRBJ2-7	.	CSVLGERDRVYEQYF	TGCAGCGTTCTGGGAGAGAGGGACAGGGTCTACGAGCAGTACTTC
TRBD1	TRBV28	TRBJ1-5	few	CAKGQGGQPQHF	TGTGCCAAGGGACAGGGTGGTCAGCCCCAGCATTTT
.	TRBV6-6	TRBJ2-2	.	CASSWLKGGTGELFF	TGTGCCAGCAGCTGGCTGAAGGGAGGTACCGGGGAGCTGTTTTTT
.	TRBV27	TRBJ1-1	medium-sized	CASSLSRGGTEAFF	TGTGCCAGCAGTTTAAGTAGGGGGGGTACTGAAGCTTTCTTT
.	TRBV29-1	TRBJ2-7	.	CSVVPMSSYEQYF	TGCAGCGTTGTACCGATGAGCTCCTACGAGCAGTACTTC
TRBD1	TRBV16	TRBJ2-1	once	CASSQWTGGYNEQFF	TGTGCCAGCAGCCAATGGACAGGGGGGTACAATGAGCAGTTCTTC
.	TRBV7-3	TRBJ1-1	.	CASSSWLEAFF	TGTGCCAGCAGCTCCTGGCTTGAAGCTTTCTTT
.	TRBV29-1	TRBJ2-1	.	CSVVWVNYNEQFF	TGCAGCGTTGTGTGGGTAAACTACAATGAGCAGTTCTTC
TRBD2	TRBV28	TRBJ2-5	once	CASSLGTSGIETQYF	TGTGCCAGCAGCCTCGGGACTAGCGGGATTGAGACCCAGTACTTC
.	TRBV27	TRBJ2-2	once	CASSFVQTNTGELFF	TGTGCCAGCAGTTTCGTTCAGACGAACACCGGGGAGCTGTTTTTT
TRBD1	TRBV4-3	TRBJ2-3	.	CASSLGTASGDTQYF	TGCGCCAGCAGCCTAGGGACAGCCTCAGGAGATACGCAGTATTTT
.	TRBV7-6	TRBJ2-1	.	CASSSSQVLEQFF	TGTGCCAGCAGCTCGTCACAGGTCCTTGAGCAGTTCTTC
TRBD1	TRBV9	TRBJ2-2	.	CASSVASGTANTGELFF	TGTGCCAGCAGCGTAGCTTCCGGGACAGCGAACACCGGGGAGCTGTTTTTT
.	TRBV13	TRBJ2-3	.	CASGDRKTGGSTDTQYF	TGTGCCAGCGGAGACAGGAAAACCGGAGGTAGCACAGATACGCAGTATTTT
.	TRBV7-3	TRBJ1-4	.	CASSPERAANEKLFF	TGTGCCAGCAGCCCCGAGCGGGCTGCTAATGAAAAACTGTTTTTT
.	TRBV19	TRBJ2-1	.	CASRQGNEQFF	TGTGCCAGTAGGCAGGGGAATGAGCAGTTCTTC
TRBD1	TRBV9	TRBJ2-7	.	CASSPGTAFPYEQYF	TGTGCCAGCAGCCCTGGGACAGCCTTTCCCTACGAGCAGTACTTC
.	TRBV27	TRBJ2-1	once	CASSFGHEQFF	TGTGCCAGCAGTTTTGGACATGAGCAGTTCTTC
.	TRBV6-5	TRBJ2-7	.	CASSSLRSYEQYF	TGTGCCAGCAGTTCCCTGAGGTCCTACGAGCAGTACTTC
.	TRBV4-2	TRBJ2-7	.	CASSQEEFGVEGYEQYF	TGTGCCAGCAGCCAAGAGGAATTCGGGGTGGAAGGCTACGAGCAGTACTTC
TRBD2	TRBV28	TRBJ2-2	once	CASSLLLLAGVVGELFF	TGTGCCAGCAGTTTACTCCTATTAGCGGGAGTAGTCGGGGAGCTGTTTTTT
TRBD2	TRBV5-5	TRBJ2-3	.	CASSLRIAGGRSATDTQYF	TGTGCCAGCAGCTTGCGAATAGCGGGAGGGAGGTCTGCCACAGATACGCAGTATTTT
TRBD2	TRBV27	TRBJ2-1	.	CASSYIAGGEYNEQFF	TGTGCCAGCAGTTACATAGCGGGAGGAGAGTACAATGAGCAGTTCTTC
.	TRBV5-4	TRBJ1-3	.	CASSLTWGLSGNTIYF	TGTGCCAGCAGCCTGACCTGGGGCCTCTCTGGAAACACCATATATTTT
.	TRBV7-5	TRBJ2-7	.	CARSLSKKTGWETCEQYF	TGTGCCAGAAGCTTGAGTAAAAAAACTGGTTGGGAGACGTGCGAGCAGTACTTC
.	TRBV29-1	TRBJ2-6	.	CSVEDTTRAVSGANVLTF	TGCAGCGTTGAAGATACGACCAGGGCCGTCTCTGGGGCCAACGTCCTGACTTTC
.	TRBV7-9	TRBJ2-1	.	CASSLGVLGPNEQFF	TGTGCCAGCAGCTTAGGTGTTCTGGGCCCCAATGAGCAGTTCTTC
TRBD1	TRBV5-6	TRBJ2-7	.	CASSLGTGFTYEQYF	TGTGCCAGCAGCTTGGGGACAGGGTTTACCTACGAGCAGTACTTC
TRBD1	TRBV27	TRBJ2-1	.	CASMGQGAYNEQFF	TGTGCCAGCATGGGACAGGGGGCTTACAATGAGCAGTTCTTC
.	TRBV11-2	TRBJ1-5	.	CASSLGTDYSNQPQHF	TGTGCCAGCAGCTTGGGGACTGATTATAGCAATCAGCCCCAGCATTTT
TRBD2	TRBV9	TRBJ2-7	.	CASSVSGATTYEQYF	TGTGCCAGCAGCGTTAGCGGGGCGACGACCTACGAGCAGTACTTC
.	TRBV9	TRBJ1-1	few	CASSVARNTEAFF	TGTGCCAGCAGCGTAGCCCGGAACACTGAAGCTTTCTTT
.	TRBV9	TRBJ1-1	.	CASSVGTATEAFF	TGTGCCAGCAGCGTAGGGACGGCGACTGAAGCTTTCTTT
.	TRBV18	TRBJ2-7	.	CASSTPSRSSYEQYF	TGTGCCAGCTCAACCCCCTCGCGGAGCTCCTACGAGCAGTACTTC
.	TRBV19	TRBJ1-4	.	CASLTRTGKLFF	TGTGCCAGCCTCACTAGGACGGGAAAACTGTTTTTT
.	TRBV7-8	TRBJ2-7	.	CASSLLELALYEQYF	TGTGCCAGCAGCCTACTTGAGCTAGCGCTCTACGAGCAGTACTTC
.	TRBV4-3	TRBJ2-7	.	CASSQEPIGHGIRQYF	TGCGCCAGCAGCCAAGAACCTATCGGCCACGGGATCAGGCAGTACTTC
TRBD2	TRBV5-4	TRBJ2-3	.	CASGLTSGSDTQYF	TGTGCCAGCGGCCTGACTAGCGGTTCAGATACGCAGTATTTT
.	TRBV7-2	TRBJ1-2	.	CASRSRATGKDRAGYTF	TGTGCCAGCAGATCCCGAGCTACAGGGAAAGATCGAGCTGGCTACACCTTC